A selection of T cell receptor beta chains follows, all from one sample in a study of response to subunit inactivated influenza vaccine. MiXCR, run by TCRdb on the RT-PCR reads, gives a single entry per CDR3 protein. The data contain 450,000 to 600,000 distinct CDR3 sequences, 7.5% to 8.5% of them seen just once; the ten biggest clones take up roughly 13%. The sequencing used PBMCs from blood, collected roughly 24 months after vaccination. The source is a man between 45 and 75 years old who received an inactivated influenza vaccine. The CDR3 runs from the conserved cysteine through the conserved F or W. A D gene is named only where the DNA matches it firmly. Clone size is stated in some rows and not others, as once, few, many or a class when expanded.

>many|TRBJ1-2|15|-|TRBV3-1
CASSQGQSSNYGYTF
TGTGCCAGCAGCCAAGGACAGAGCTCTAACTATGGCTACACCTTC
>-|TRBJ2-7|15|TRBD1|TRBV9
CASSATGHPSTEQYF
TGTGCCAGCAGCGCGACAGGGCATCCCTCTACGGAGCAGTACTTC
>few|TRBJ1-1|15|-|TRBV4-3
CASSQGPARGTEAFF
TGCGCCAGCAGCCAAGGTCCAGCACGGGGCACTGAAGCTTTCTTT
>many|TRBJ1-1|15|-|TRBV5-1
CASRADGQPNTEAFF
TGCGCCAGCAGAGCAGATGGACAGCCGAACACTGAAGCTTTCTTT
>few|TRBJ1-1|14|-|TRBV12-3/TRBV12-4
CAILRMTRNTEAFF
TGTGCCATCTTGAGGATGACTCGGAACACTGAAGCTTTCTTT
>many|TRBJ1-4|16|-|TRBV27
CASSYDTGTGMGKLFF
TGTGCCAGCAGTTACGATACAGGGACGGGTATGGGAAAACTGTTTTTT
>many|TRBJ2-3|14|TRBD1|TRBV7-9
CASRPTGGTDTQYF
TGTGCCAGCAGGCCAACAGGGGGCACGGATACGCAGTATTTT
>-|TRBJ2-1|13|-|TRBV30
CAWSRSLWNEQFF
TGTGCCTGGAGCCGGTCCTTGTGGAATGAGCAGTTCTTC
>few|TRBJ1-6|14|TRBD1|TRBV12-3/TRBV12-4
CASSPRGGDSPLHF
TGTGCCAGCAGCCCCAGGGGGGGCGATTCACCCCTCCACTTT
>many|TRBJ2-7|16|TRBD1|TRBV28
CASSFPWTGGSYEQYF
TGTGCCAGCAGTTTCCCCTGGACAGGGGGCTCCTACGAGCAGTACTTC
>many|TRBJ1-5|15|TRBD1|TRBV12-3/TRBV12-4
CASSLGQLSNQPQHF
TGTGCCAGCAGTTTGGGACAGCTTAGCAATCAGCCCCAGCATTTT
>-|TRBJ2-3|18|TRBD2|TRBV20-1
CSATSGGERWGGTDTQYF
TGCAGTGCTACTTCTGGGGGGGAAAGGTGGGGCGGCACAGATACGCAGTATTTT
>few|TRBJ2-2|18|-|TRBV30
CAWKRPIPGVKNTGELFF
TGTGCCTGGAAACGACCTATCCCGGGGGTGAAAAACACCGGGGAGCTGTTTTTT
>many|TRBJ2-7|15|TRBD1|TRBV27
CASSLGTESSYEQYF
TGTGCCAGCAGTTTGGGGACAGAAAGCTCCTACGAGCAGTACTTC
>-|TRBJ1-1|15|-|TRBV5-1
CASRKSGSGGPEAFF
TGCGCCAGCAGGAAATCGGGCTCGGGGGGCCCTGAAGCTTTCTTT
>-|TRBJ2-5|16|-|TRBV7-2
CASSLSLTLGWETQYF
TGTGCCAGCAGCTTAAGTTTGACCCTAGGTTGGGAGACCCAGTACTTC
>many|TRBJ2-2|16|TRBD2|TRBV14
CASSHLSGRGTGELFF
TGTGCCAGCAGCCATCTTAGCGGGAGAGGCACCGGGGAGCTGTTTTTT
>many|TRBJ2-5|14|-|TRBV20-1
CSASLTGLLETQYF
TGCAGTGCATCCCTTACAGGACTCCTTGAGACCCAGTACTTC
>-|TRBJ2-3|18|-|TRBV5-1
CASSLSAGARLSTDTQYF
TGCGCCAGCAGCTTGTCCGCAGGCGCCAGACTCAGCACAGATACGCAGTATTTT
>-|TRBJ2-7|15|TRBD2|TRBV19
CASSTLAGNPSEQYF
TGTGCCAGTAGTACTCTAGCGGGGAATCCTTCCGAGCAGTACTTC
>few|TRBJ2-7|13|-|TRBV30
CAWRRNPSGEQYF
TGTGCCTGGAGGAGGAACCCGTCGGGCGAGCAGTACTTC
>-|TRBJ2-7|14|TRBD1|TRBV28
CASSYGTDAYEQYF
TGTGCCAGCAGTTACGGGACAGACGCCTACGAGCAGTACTTC
>few|TRBJ2-7|16|-|TRBV11-2
CASSLSPGRFSYEQYF
TGTGCCAGCAGCTTATCCCCGGGACGGTTTTCCTACGAGCAGTACTTC
>few|TRBJ1-6|16|-|TRBV6-2/TRBV6-3
CASSPDRRGYNSPLHF
TGTGCCAGCAGCCCCGACAGGCGCGGATATAATTCACCCCTCCACTTT
>few|TRBJ1-5|17|-|TRBV20-1
CSASPSGGPDSNQPQHF
TGCAGTGCTAGCCCGTCGGGGGGACCCGATAGCAATCAGCCCCAGCATTTT
>-|TRBJ2-1|14|-|TRBV15
CATSRKFSDGEQFF
TGTGCCACCAGCAGAAAGTTTTCGGACGGTGAGCAGTTCTTC
>few|TRBJ2-7|14|-|TRBV10-3
CAIRSNLDSYEQYF
TGTGCCATCAGGTCTAATTTAGACTCCTACGAGCAGTACTTC
>-|TRBJ2-7|13|-|TRBV20-1
CSAGGTYPYEQYF
TGCAGTGCTGGGGGGACTTACCCCTACGAGCAGTACTTC
>few|TRBJ1-2|16|-|TRBV10-2
CASSENWQAQDYGYTF
TGCGCCAGCAGTGAGAATTGGCAGGCCCAGGACTATGGCTACACCTTC
>-|TRBJ1-1|14|-|TRBV5-4
CASSPGAVNTEAFF
TGTGCCAGCAGCCCAGGGGCGGTTAACACTGAAGCTTTCTTT